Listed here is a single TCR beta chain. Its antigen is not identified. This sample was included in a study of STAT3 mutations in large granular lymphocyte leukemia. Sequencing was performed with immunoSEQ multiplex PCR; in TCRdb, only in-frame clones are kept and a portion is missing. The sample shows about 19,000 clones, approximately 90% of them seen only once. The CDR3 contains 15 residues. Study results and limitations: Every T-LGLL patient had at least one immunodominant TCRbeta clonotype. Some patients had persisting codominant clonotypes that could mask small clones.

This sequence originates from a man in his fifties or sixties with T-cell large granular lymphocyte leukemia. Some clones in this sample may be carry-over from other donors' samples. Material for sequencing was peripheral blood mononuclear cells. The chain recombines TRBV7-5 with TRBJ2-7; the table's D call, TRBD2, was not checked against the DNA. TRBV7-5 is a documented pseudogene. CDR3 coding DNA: TGTGCCAGAAGCCGACGTTTGGCGGGAAGCTACGAGCAGTACTTC. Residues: CARSRRLAGSYEQYF.